Presented here are 27 T cell receptor beta chains from one specimen sequenced in a study of T cells in localized non-small cell lung cancer. Clones were read by immunoSEQ multiplex PCR, and TCRdb kept only the in-frame ones, dropping some. The data contain around 25,000 clones, about 92% of them singletons. The source material was peripheral blood, sampled before any cancer treatment. The source is a man between 40 and 69 years old with stage III squamous cell lung carcinoma.

This sequence joins TRBV19 and TRBJ1-2; 7 nucleotides line up with TRBD1. The CDR3 extends over 14 amino acids. V lost 7 bases to trimming and J lost 5 bases; unmatched junction nucleotides: 10. Per germline, CDR1 LNHDA and CDR2 SQIVND (reference sequence). CDR3 protein: CASKRDRAGYGYTF. The CDR3 DNA sequence: TGTGCCAGTAAGAGAGACAGGGCCGGGTATGGCTACACCTTC.

The count of this clone is one. V usage is TRBV4-2 and J usage is TRBJ2-4; 8 bases are a match to TRBD2. Germline V gene data show CDR1 as LGHNA and CDR2 as YNFKEQ. The length of the CDR3 is 16 residues. With V trimmed by 4 bases and J by 4 bases, 9 bases remained unmatched. The CDR3 is CASSPTGTSGKNIQYF. CDR3 DNA sequence: TGTGCCAGCAGCCCTACTGGAACTAGCGGTAAAAACATTCAGTACTTC.

This clone was recorded a few times. This chain links TRBV28 with TRBJ1-2, with TRBD1 matching 10 bases. CDR3 length: 17 amino acids. Looked up from germline, CDR1 is MDHEN and CDR2 is SYDVKM. V lost 2 bases, J lost 2 bases, and 8 bases stayed unmatched. This CDR3 is CASSLIYGTGENYGYTF. The CDR3 coding sequence is TGTGCCAGCAGTTTAATTTACGGGACAGGGGAAAACTATGGCTACACCTTC.

The chain is built from TRBV7-6 and TRBJ1-3; D gene uncertain. CDR1 SGHVS and CDR2 FNYEAQ come from the germline V gene. V lost 2 bases to trimming and J lost 0 bases, with 11 bases between them. The CDR3 contains 16 residues. CDR3 sequence: CASSLSNSPSGNTIYF. In DNA form, the CDR3 reads TGTGCCAGCAGCTTAAGTAACAGTCCCTCTGGAAACACCATATATTTT.

This chain joins TRBV7-9 and TRBJ1-1; the match to TRBD1 covers 7 bases. J gave up 5 bases and V 3 bases, and 6 bases lay outside the gene matches. This CDR3 region has 14 residues. Per the germline V gene, CDR1 is SEHNR and CDR2 is FQNEAQ (reference sequence). The DNA for the CDR3 is TGTGCCAGCAGCTTTCGACAGGGACCGACTGAAGCTTTCTTT. Translating gives CASSFRQGPTEAFF.

This chain uses TRBV27 with TRBJ2-5; 7 bases are shared with TRBD2. The germline CDR1 and CDR2 sequences are MNHEY and SMNVEV (reference sequence). V was clipped by 2 bases and J by 4 bases; unmatched bases: 4. The CDR3 totals 14 residues. The CDR3 DNA sequence: TGTGCCAGCAGTTTAATATCTAGCGGAGAGACCCAGTACTTC. Translation gives CASSLISSGETQYF.

This chain connects TRBV7-2 to TRBJ2-4; TRBD2 matches at 10 bases. Per the germline V gene, CDR1 is SGHTA and CDR2 is FQGNSA. The CDR3 is 18 amino acids. Germline trimming cut 1 base from V and 0 bases from J; bases unmatched to any gene: 6. The CDR3 sequence: CASSLGLAGDLAKNIQYF. CDR3 sequence (DNA): TGTGCCAGCAGCTTAGGGCTAGCGGGGGATTTAGCCAAAAACATTCAGTACTTC.

V gene TRBV5-1 combines with J gene TRBJ2-1, with TRBD1 identical over 9 bases. The germline gives CDR1 SGHRS, CDR2 YFSETQ. This CDR3 is 15 amino acids long. J gave up 4 bases and V 4 bases, and 6 bases lay outside the gene matches. CDR3 loop: CASSPNRGPYNEQFF. CDR3 bases: TGCGCCAGCAGCCCTAACAGGGGGCCTTACAATGAGCAGTTCTTC.

The gene calls are TRBV27 and TRBJ2-7; TRBD1 is a possible D gene (6 bases). CDR3 size: 14 residues. The V gene lost 5 bases and the J gene lost 2 bases, with 13 bases spanning the gap. From germline, CDR1 is MNHEY and CDR2 SMNVEV (reference sequence). CDR3 in amino acids: CASSRPGQPYEQYF. The CDR3 DNA sequence: TGTGCCAGCAGTCGTCCGGGACAACCCTACGAGCAGTACTTC.

This clone was recorded once. V usage is TRBV15 and J usage is TRBJ2-7; TRBD1 is a possible D gene (5 bases). CDR1 is LNHNV, CDR2 YYDKDF, per germline (reference sequence). The CDR3 extends over 16 amino acids. The V end was cut by 0 bases, the J end by 1 base, with 13 bases between. Written as DNA, the CDR3 is TGTGCCACCAGCAGAGATCTGGGGCAGGCTTCCTACGAGCAGTACTTC. Protein sequence: CATSRDLGQASYEQYF.

The V call is TRBV29-1, the J call TRBJ2-7; D might be TRBD2 (6 bases). Trimming took 6 bases from V and 2 from J, leaving 17 bases between them. Germline CDR1 and CDR2: SQVTM and ANQGSEA. There are 14 residues in the CDR3. CDR3 amino acids: CSVGGRDLTYEQYF. CDR3 nucleotides: TGCAGCGTGGGGGGACGCGACCTGACCTACGAGCAGTACTTC.

The chain combines TRBV4-2 with TRBJ1-1; D is perhaps TRBD1 (5 bases). The V end was cut by 0 bases, the J end by 2 bases, with 10 bases between. The CDR3 runs 15 residues. The germline V gene has CDR1 LGHNA and CDR2 YNFKEQ. CDR3: CASSQDRGHNTEAFF. CDR3 nucleotides: TGTGCCAGCAGCCAAGATCGGGGCCATAACACTGAAGCTTTCTTT.

The chain has TRBV7-8 and TRBJ1-1; D call uncertain. V gave up 5 bases and J gave up 0 bases, with 16 bases separating them. The V gene's germline CDR1 is SGHVS and CDR2 FQNEAQ. This CDR3 spans 16 amino acids. The CDR3 is CASSVLKTAMNTEAFF. CDR3 nucleotides: TGTGCCAGCAGCGTCCTAAAGACTGCAATGAACACTGAAGCTTTCTTT.

DNA of the CDR3: TGCAGCGTTGAATCTTTTGTGAACACTGAAGCTTTCTTT. It yields the protein CSVESFVNTEAFF. The V gene is TRBV29-1, the J gene TRBJ1-1; D unresolved. V gave up 2 bases and J gave up 0 bases, with 7 bases separating them. Germline V CDR1 and CDR2: SQVTM, ANQGSEA. The CDR3 is 13 amino acids. Full variable domain (missing parts from reference TRBV29-1 and TRBJ1-1): SAVISQKPSRDICQRGTSLTIQCQVDSQVTMMFWYRQQPGQSLTLIATANQGSEATYESGFVIDKFPISRPNLTFSTLTVSNMSPEDSSIYLCSVESFVNTEAFFGQGTRLTVV.

The chain employs TRBV29-1 and TRBJ2-5; no firm D call. With 6 bases removed from V and 5 bases from J, the gap between germline ends came to 16 bases. Germline CDR1 and CDR2: SQVTM and ANQGSEA. This CDR3 spans 13 amino acids. This chain's CDR3 is CSVGGPRMETQYF. CDR3 sequence (DNA): TGCAGCGTAGGTGGGCCTCGAATGGAGACCCAGTACTTC.

The chain employs TRBV10-1 and TRBJ2-2, with 16 bases lining up with TRBD2. Germline CDR1 and CDR2: WNHNN and SYGVQD (reference sequence). The CDR3 covers 18 residues. The V segment lost 10 bases and the J segment 4 bases; nucleotides outside the gene matches: 12. The CDR3 DNA is TGCGCCACACCCCCGGGACTAGCGGGAGGGCCTAGCACCGGGGAGCTGTTTTTT. It encodes CATPPGLAGGPSTGELFF.

The gene calls are TRBV11-2 and TRBJ2-5; the D is unclear. Germline V gene sequence: CDR1 SGHAT, CDR2 FQNNGV. V gave up 5 bases and J gave up 7 bases, with 8 bases separating them. The length of the CDR3 is 11 residues. CDR3: CASSQEVTQYF. DNA of the CDR3: TGTGCCAGCAGCCAAGAAGTGACCCAGTACTTC.

V gene TRBV28 combines with J gene TRBJ1-2; 7 positions agree with TRBD1. Germline CDR1 reads MDHEN; CDR2 reads SYDVKM. V was pared by 8 bases and J by 4 bases, with 4 bases of the junction left unmatched. This CDR3 is 12 amino acids long. The CDR3 spells CASGGQVYGYTF. As DNA, the CDR3 is TGTGCCAGCGGTGGACAGGTCTATGGCTACACCTTC.

V gene TRBV5-1 combines with J gene TRBJ2-3; D unclear. V lost 2 bases to trimming and J lost 1 base, with 8 bases between them. This CDR3 contains 14 residues. Per germline, CDR1 SGHRS and CDR2 YFSETQ. This CDR3 reads CASSFGPGTDTQYF. As DNA, the CDR3 is TGCGCCAGCAGCTTTGGACCAGGCACAGATACGCAGTATTTT.

The rearrangement links TRBV5-1 to TRBJ2-2, with D perhaps matching TRBD1 or TRBD2 (5 bases each). The CDR3 sequence is 16 residues long. V was trimmed by 3 bases and J by 1 base, leaving 13 bases between them. CDR1 is SGHRS and CDR2 is YFSETQ in the germline V gene. CDR3 DNA sequence: TGCGCCAGCAGCTCCGGGGCTTTGGGGAACACCGGGGAGCTGTTTTTT. It translates to CASSSGALGNTGELFF.

This clone showed up just a few times. At the DNA level, this CDR3 is encoded by other sequences in the same sample as well. The chain uses TRBV7-2 and TRBJ2-1; perhaps TRBD1 as D (5 bases). Trimming stripped 3 bases from V and 6 bases from J, with 6 bases between. The CDR3 has 12 residues. From germline, CDR1 is SGHTA and CDR2 FQGNSA. The CDR3 bases are TGTGCCAGCAGCTTGGACACCAATGAGCAGTTCTTC. Its translation is CASSLDTNEQFF.

The chain links TRBV6-5 to TRBJ1-5; tentatively, D is TRBD1 (5 bases). The V gene lost 4 bases and the J gene lost 2 bases, with 9 bases spanning the gap. Germline V CDR1 and CDR2: MNHEY, SVGAGI. The CDR3 runs 14 residues. CDR3 region: CASSSQGRNQPQHF. CDR3 nucleotides: TGTGCCAGCAGTTCGCAGGGACGCAATCAGCCCCAGCATTTT.

The chain couples TRBV19 to TRBJ1-1; TRBD1 aligns across 8 bases. Losses at the gene ends were 4 bases for V and 5 bases for J; bases not matched to a gene: 9. The CDR3 extends over 15 amino acids. Germline CDR1 LNHDA, CDR2 SQIVND (reference sequence). Written as DNA, the CDR3 is TGTGCCAGTAGTAACGACAGGGGAGTAGATACTGAAGCTTTCTTT. Translated, it gives CASSNDRGVDTEAFF.

The CDR3: CASSHVLPPSSYEQYF. In DNA form, the CDR3 reads TGCGCCAGCAGCCACGTCCTTCCCCCGAGCTCCTACGAGCAGTACTTC. The V and J genes are TRBV4-3 and TRBJ2-7; D ambiguous. V gave up 3 bases and J gave up 0 bases, with 15 bases separating them. The CDR3 is 16 amino acids. Looked up from germline, CDR1 is LGHNA and CDR2 is YSLEER.

This chain uses TRBV19 with TRBJ1-6, with 7 bases identical to TRBD1. The CDR3 is made up of 14 amino acids. Germline assignment: CDR1 LNHDA and CDR2 SQIVND (reference sequence). V lost 7 bases, J lost 5 bases, and 5 bases stayed unmatched. CDR3 sequence: CASTLGTDNSPLHF. The CDR3 DNA reads TGTGCCAGTACCCTCGGGACAGATAATTCACCCCTCCACTTT.

This clone has only one observation. The V gene is TRBV11-2, the J gene TRBJ1-1, with D possibly being TRBD1 (6 bases). V shed 0 bases and J shed 5 bases, with 10 bases lying between them. Germline V gene data show CDR1 as SGHAT and CDR2 as FQNNGV. CDR3 size: 14 residues. CDR3 coding DNA: TGTGCCAGCAGCTTAGATCGTAGGGGGACTGAAGCTTTCTTT. This codes for CASSLDRRGTEAFF.

This sequence joins TRBV19 and TRBJ2-3; D is unclear. The CDR3 spans 13 residues. Per the germline V gene, CDR1 is LNHDA and CDR2 is SQIVND (reference sequence). The V gene lost 6 bases and the J gene lost 0 bases, with 7 bases spanning the gap. This chain's CDR3 is CASSVGSTDTQYF. DNA of the CDR3: TGTGCCAGTAGCGTCGGTAGCACAGATACGCAGTATTTT.